Sequencing of this T cell receptor beta chain was carried out in a study of cytomegalovirus exposure and HLA in healthy donors. Regarding the study as a whole: In a later analysis, TCR beta V- and J-gene trimming was associated with a missense DCLRE1C variant. TCR association rates varied by HLA locus in a later analysis, with DRB1 highest and HLA-C lowest. In vitro assays verified that three CMV-associated chains recognized CMV antigens specifically.

Vbeta (60) and Jbeta (13) primers were used in the PCR. The assay was immunoSEQ multiplex PCR, and TCRdb's table has in-frame clones only and misses some. In the table there are some 120,000 clones, roughly 8.6% of which are singletons. V was shortened by 1 base and J by 2 bases, with 12 bases between the two germline ends. Per the germline V gene, CDR1 is SEHNR and CDR2 is FQNEAQ (reference sequence). The CDR3 runs 16 residues. On this clone itself: Its matching antigen is unknown.

The TCR originated in a woman aged 35 to 49 in good health and CMV-seropositive. Sequencing was carried out using PBMCs. The chain employs TRBV7-9 and TRBJ2-4; D might be TRBD1 (5 bases). CDR3 in DNA: TGTGCCAGCAGCTTAGGCGCAGGGATTACCAAAAACATTCAGTACTTC. Translated: CASSLGAGITKNIQYF.